This T cell receptor beta chain was observed in a study of T-cell memory formation after mild COVID-19. In the study overall: TCR clusters were mostly confined to one donor each.

The germline V gene has CDR1 SGHKS and CDR2 YYEKEE (reference sequence). The CDR3 is 18 residues long. The J segment lost 1 base and the V segment lost 2 bases, leaving 9 bases of the junction unmatched. The authors produced TCR alpha and TCR beta cDNA libraries with sample barcodes and UMIs by 5'RACE using constant-segment primers. TCRdb independently ran MiXCR on the 5' RACE reads; one entry per CDR3 protein. In the table there are about 130,000 distinct CDR3 sequences, less than 25% of which are singletons. The chain links TRBV5-5 to TRBJ1-1; 12 bases are shared with TRBD1. Material: PBMCs or a T cell subset sorted from them (not recorded which). This clonotype originated in an adult woman who had mild COVID-19 (a few samples of this study predate the infection). Cell type and time point are not known. CDR3 in amino acids: CASSLTMGQGAWNTEAFF. DNA for the CDR3: TGTGCCAGCAGCTTAACAATGGGACAGGGGGCTTGGAACACTGAAGCTTTCTTT.